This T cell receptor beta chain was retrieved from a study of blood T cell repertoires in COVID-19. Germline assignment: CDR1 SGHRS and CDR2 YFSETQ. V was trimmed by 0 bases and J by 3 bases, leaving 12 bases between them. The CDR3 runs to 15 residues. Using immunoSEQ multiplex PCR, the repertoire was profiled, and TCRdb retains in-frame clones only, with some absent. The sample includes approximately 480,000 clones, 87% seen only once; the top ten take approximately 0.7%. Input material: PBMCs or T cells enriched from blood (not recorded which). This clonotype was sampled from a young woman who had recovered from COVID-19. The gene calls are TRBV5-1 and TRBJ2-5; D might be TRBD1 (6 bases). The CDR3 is CASSLGSAGEETQYF. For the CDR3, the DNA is TGCGCCAGCAGCTTGGGATCGGCAGGGGAAGAGACCCAGTACTTC.